This entry lists 30 T cell receptor beta chains sequenced from one sample in a study of Ad26.COV2.S vaccination and SARS-CoV-2 variants. Treatment defined: 15 to 20 received Ad26.COV2.S at low or high dose, single or two shots; roughly five received placebo; per-sample allocation not given. Samples came from day 63 after the first vaccine or placebo injection. Assay: immunoSEQ multiplex PCR; the TCRdb copy retains only in-frame clones and omits some. In the table there are about 460,000 clones, around 89% of which are singletons. The sample consisted of peripheral blood, taken in a trial of Ad26.COV2.S vaccine versus placebo. These receptors all stem from a person between 18 and 59 years old who received the Ad26.COV2.S COVID-19 vaccine or a placebo.

V gene TRBV10-3 combines with J gene TRBJ2-2, with TRBD1 identical over 8 bases. The length of the CDR3 is 20 residues. The germline CDR1 and CDR2 sequences are ENHRY and SYGVKD. The J segment lost 3 bases and the V segment lost 2 bases, leaving 17 bases of the junction unmatched. The CDR3 region has the DNA TGTGCCATCAGTGAGCGTCGCAGGGGGCTTGGGTTCAGGCACACCGGGGAGCTGTTTTTT. Encoded protein: CAISERRRGLGFRHTGELFF.

This chain uses TRBV18 with TRBJ1-5; D is unresolved. Trimming cost V 3 bases and J 0 bases, with 6 bases left between them. Germline CDR1 reads KGHSH; CDR2 reads LQKENI. CDR3 length: 14 amino acids. CDR3 sequence (DNA): TGTGCCAGCTCACCCGACTATAGCAATCAGCCCCAGCATTTT. This encodes CASSPDYSNQPQHF. The whole variable domain, filled in from reference TRBV18 and TRBJ1-5, reads NAGVMQNPRHLVRRRGQEARLRCSPMKGHSHVYWYRQLPEEGLKFMVYLQKENIIDESGMPKERFSAEFPKEGPSILRIQQVVRGDSAAYFCASSPDYSNQPQHFGDGTRLSIL.

This chain links TRBV7-3 with TRBJ1-6; D gene ambiguous. Trimming shortened V by 1 base and J by 9 bases, and 13 bases separated the two germline ends. The CDR3 sequence is 15 residues long. CDR1 and CDR2 from the germline V gene are SGHTA and FQGTGA. In nucleotides, the CDR3 is TGTGCCAGCAGCTTAAATGGGGAGAGGGTTTCACCCCTCCACTTT. Translation: CASSLNGERVSPLHF.

The chain links TRBV6-2 or TRBV6-3 to TRBJ1-6; the D gene is possibly TRBD1 (6 bases). V dropped 5 bases and J dropped 9 bases, with 11 bases sitting between them. CDR3 length: 13 amino acids. Germline V gives CDR1 MNHEY, CDR2 SVGEGT. CDR3 region: CASSPGQISPLHF. The CDR3, as DNA: TGTGCCAGCAGTCCAGGACAGATTTCACCCCTCCACTTT.

This sequence joins TRBV7-9 and TRBJ2-2; D remains ambiguous. The ends were cut back, 5 bases at V and 4 bases at J, with 17 bases in the middle. This CDR3 comprises 16 residues. Per the germline V gene, CDR1 is SEHNR and CDR2 is FQNEAQ (reference sequence). CDR3 DNA sequence: TGTGCCAGCAGCCGACTGATGCAGATCGTCACCGGGGAGCTGTTTTTT. Translating gives CASSRLMQIVTGELFF.

This rearrangement joins TRBV5-5 to TRBJ2-2, with unresolved D. V dropped 2 bases and J dropped 3 bases, with 2 bases sitting between them. Germline lookup yields CDR1 SGHKS and CDR2 YYEKEE (reference sequence). The CDR3 loop spans 12 amino acids. The CDR3 nucleotides are TGTGCCAGCAGCTTATACACCGGGGAGCTGTTTTTT. This translates into CASSLYTGELFF.

The rearrangement links TRBV2 to TRBJ2-6; 8 positions match TRBD1. The CDR3 has 15 residues. V shed 7 bases and J 0 bases; nucleotides not matched to a gene: 2. Germline CDR1 reads SNHLY; CDR2 reads FYNNEI. CDR3 loop: CASTGGSSGANVLTF. DNA for the CDR3: TGTGCCAGCACAGGGGGCTCCTCTGGGGCCAACGTCCTGACTTTC. The full variable domain, rest sourced from reference TRBV2 and TRBJ2-6, is EPEVTQTPSHQVTQMGQEVILRCVPISNHLYFYWYRQILGQKVEFLVSFYNNEISEKSEIFDDQFSVERPDGSNFTLKIRSTKLEDSAMYFCASTGGSSGANVLTFGAGSRLTVL.

The rearrangement links TRBV6-6 to TRBJ1-1, with D tentatively TRBD1 (5 bases). Germline assignment: CDR1 MNHNY and CDR2 SVGAGI (reference sequence). V was clipped by 6 bases and J by 1 base, with 9 bases between them. This CDR3 is built from 13 residues. The CDR3 nucleotides are TGTGCCAGCAGGGTCGACAGGAACACTGAAGCTTTCTTT. This sequence encodes CASRVDRNTEAFF.

The V call is TRBV11-2, the J call TRBJ2-5, with a possible D match to TRBD2 (8 bases). CDR1 and CDR2 (germline): SGHAT, FQNNGV. The length of the CDR3 is 16 residues. The germline V and J ends were trimmed by 0 bases and 10 bases, with 21 bases remaining between them. This chain's CDR3 is CASSLDPGTDLAGQYF. The CDR3 DNA reads TGTGCCAGCAGCTTAGATCCGGGGACAGACCTAGCGGGCCAGTACTTC.

The genes are TRBV10-2 and TRBJ2-7; possibly TRBD2 for D (6 bases). From germline, CDR1 is WSHSY and CDR2 SAAADI. V gave up 4 bases and J gave up 0 bases, with 7 bases separating them. The CDR3 has 13 residues. CDR3 sequence reads: CASSGEASYEQYF. CDR3 in DNA: TGCGCCAGCAGTGGGGAGGCCTCCTACGAGCAGTACTTC.

The J gene is TRBJ1-4, the V gene TRBV4-1, with no clear D. CDR1 MGHRA and CDR2 YSYEKL come from the germline V gene. CDR3 length: 13 residues. V shed 5 bases and J shed 8 bases, with 12 bases lying between them. CDR3 DNA sequence: TGCGCCAGCAGCTGGTGGGCGAGGGAAAAACTGTTTTTT. It translates to CASSWWAREKLFF.

This chain links TRBV6-1 with TRBJ1-5, with a weak D call TRBD1 (5 bases). The CDR3 sequence is 14 residues long. In germline, CDR1 is MNHNS, CDR2 SASEGT. Trimming removed 3 bases at V and 7 bases at J, with 13 bases between. The chain's CDR3 is CASSDRTRNQPQHF. CDR3 coding DNA: TGTGCCAGCAGTGACAGGACAAGGAACCAGCCCCAGCATTTT.

The chain combines TRBV11-3 with TRBJ1-5; D gene unclear. Germline CDR1 is SGHNT and CDR2 is YENEEA. The CDR3 consists of 12 residues. V was trimmed by 0 bases and J by 9 bases, leaving 6 bases between them. The CDR3 sequence: CASSLDPLPQHF. As DNA, the CDR3 is TGTGCCAGCAGCTTAGATCCTCTGCCCCAGCATTTT.

This sequence joins TRBV3-1 (or the pseudogene TRBV3-2) and TRBJ1-1; no clear D gene. The CDR3 length is 11 residues. The V end lost 4 bases, the J end lost 1 base, and 1 base lay between the germline ends. Germline V gene data show CDR1 as LGHDT and CDR2 as YNNKEL (reference sequence). CDR3 nucleotides: TGTGCCAGCAGCCGGAACACTGAAGCTTTCTTT. Amino acids: CASSRNTEAFF.

The chain joins TRBV5-6 to TRBJ1-5; TRBD1 matches 10 bases. Germline V gene data show CDR1 as SGHDT and CDR2 as YYEEEE. This CDR3 region has 17 residues. V gave up 4 bases and J gave up 2 bases; unmatched junction bases: 9. CDR3 in amino acids: CASSAGQGVEGNQPQHF. CDR3 nucleotides: TGTGCCAGCAGCGCCGGACAGGGGGTGGAAGGCAATCAGCCCCAGCATTTT.

This clone appeared a single time. The V gene is TRBV11-1, the J gene TRBJ1-1; D is ambiguous. Germline lookup yields CDR1 SGHAT and CDR2 FQDESV (reference sequence). V was pared by 8 bases and J by 2 bases, with 12 bases between. This CDR3 comprises 13 residues. The CDR3 sequence: CASLGGLNTEAFF. CDR3 DNA sequence: TGTGCCAGCCTTGGAGGACTTAACACTGAAGCTTTCTTT.

CDR3 region: CASSLVRGRTEAFF. CDR3 bases: TGTGCCAGCAGTTTAGTGAGGGGGCGCACTGAAGCTTTCTTT. V gene TRBV28 combines with J gene TRBJ1-1, with 7 positions matching TRBD1. The germline V gene has CDR1 MDHEN and CDR2 SYDVKM. V dropped 2 bases and J dropped 4; count of bases not matched to a gene: 4. The CDR3 contains 14 residues.

This chain links TRBV4-1 with TRBJ2-1, with TRBD2 matching over 14 bases. Trimming removed 4 bases from V and 0 bases from J; junction bases left unmatched: 5. Germline values: CDR1 MGHRA, CDR2 YSYEKL. CDR3 size: 18 residues. CDR3 region: CASSRGLAGGRSYNEQFF. The CDR3 nucleotides read TGCGCCAGCAGCCGCGGACTAGCGGGAGGTCGCTCCTACAATGAGCAGTTCTTC.

The rearrangement joins TRBV3-1 (or the pseudogene TRBV3-2) to TRBJ2-3; D is perhaps TRBD1 or TRBD2 (5 bases each). Trimming left V 3 bases short and J 6 bases short, with 19 bases between. In germline, CDR1 is LGHDT, CDR2 YNNKEL (reference sequence). The CDR3 runs to 16 residues. The CDR3 bases are TGTGCCAGCAGCCATGGGGACCTACACAGGTCGGATACGCAGTATTTT. Its translation is CASSHGDLHRSDTQYF.

This clone was seen just once. This chain connects TRBV7-9 to TRBJ2-7; D possibly matches TRBD1 or TRBD2 (5 bases each). The CDR3 contains 17 residues. CDR1 and CDR2 from the germline V gene are SEHNR and FQNEAQ (reference sequence). V dropped 1 base and J dropped 3 bases, with 19 bases sitting between them. This CDR3 is CASSLVYDRDQNYEQYF. CDR3 DNA sequence: TGTGCCAGCAGCTTAGTTTACGATCGGGACCAAAACTACGAGCAGTACTTC. Filled out from reference TRBV7-9 and TRBJ2-7, the complete variable domain reads DTGVSQNPRHKITKRGQNVTFRCDPISEHNRLYWYRQTLGQGPEFLTYFQNEAQLEKSRLLSDRFSAERPKGSFSTLEIQRTEQGDSAMYLCASSLVYDRDQNYEQYFGPGTRLTVT.

The V call is TRBV27, the J call TRBJ1-4; weak D call: TRBD1 (6 bases). The V gene lost 6 bases and the J gene lost 8 bases, with 13 bases spanning the gap. The CDR3 is made up of 13 amino acids. Germline-derived CDR1 and CDR2 are MNHEY and SMNVEV (reference sequence). The CDR3 DNA follows: TGTGCCAGCAGACAGGGTGGGGGGGAAAAACTGTTTTTT. Translation gives CASRQGGGEKLFF. Variable domain in full (rest from reference TRBV27 and TRBJ1-4): EAQVTQNPRYLITVTGKKLTVTCSQNMNHEYMSWYRQDPGLGLRQIYYSMNVEVTDKGDVPEGYKVSRKEKRNFPLILESPSPNQTSLYFCASRQGGGEKLFFGSGTQLSVL.

The V and J genes are TRBV6-5 and TRBJ2-1; maybe TRBD2 (6 bases). Germline lookup yields CDR1 MNHEY and CDR2 SVGAGI. The CDR3 covers 13 residues. Trimming removed 8 bases at V and 3 bases at J, with 11 bases between. For the CDR3, the DNA is TGTGCCAGCCGGGGACTCCTCTACAATGAGCAGTTCTTC. This sequence encodes CASRGLLYNEQFF.

CDR3 nucleotide sequence: TGTGCCAGCAGCCCTTATCTCAGGGGACGCACCTTC. This gives the protein CASSPYLRGRTF. The chain uses TRBV7-9 and TRBJ1-2; TRBD1 is a possible D gene (6 bases). Trimming pared 5 bases from V and 13 bases from J, leaving 17 bases between. Germline values: CDR1 SEHNR, CDR2 FQNEAQ (reference sequence). The CDR3 loop spans 12 amino acids.

The V and J genes are TRBV30 and TRBJ2-3, with D perhaps given as TRBD1 or TRBD2 (5 bases each). Germline loops: CDR1 GTSNPN, CDR2 SVGIG (reference sequence). The CDR3 has 12 amino acids. Trimming stripped 4 bases from V and 3 bases from J, with 8 bases between. In nucleotides, the CDR3 is TGTGCCTGGAAAGAGGGGACAGATACGCAGTATTTT. This codes for CAWKEGTDTQYF.

This clone was seen a handful of times. The chain uses TRBV5-1 and TRBJ2-7; tentatively, D is TRBD1 (5 bases). In germline, CDR1 is SGHRS, CDR2 YFSETQ. The length of the CDR3 is 15 residues. The V end lost 4 bases, the J end lost 0 bases, and 14 bases lay between the germline ends. Written as DNA, the CDR3 is TGCGCCAGCAGCCTGACAGAAACTCCCTCCTACGAGCAGTACTTC. Residues: CASSLTETPSYEQYF. Complete variable domain (other parts from reference TRBV5-1 and TRBJ2-7): KAGVTQTPRYLIKTRGQQVTLSCSPISGHRSVSWYQQTPGQGLQFLFEYFSETQRNKGNFPGRFSGRQFSNSRSEMNVSTLELGDSALYLCASSLTETPSYEQYFGPGTRLTVT.

This sequence joins TRBV14 and TRBJ2-7, with 14 nucleotides matching TRBD2. V shed 4 bases, J shed 6 bases, and the junction held 5 bases outside the gene matches. Looked up from germline, CDR1 is SGHDN and CDR2 is FVKESK. The CDR3 extends over 15 amino acids. CDR3 bases: TGTGCCAGCAGCCCCAAGGGACTAGCGGGAGTCGAGCAGTACTTC. It specifies CASSPKGLAGVEQYF.

A single count supports this clone. This sequence joins TRBV6-5 and TRBJ1-2; weak D call: TRBD1 (5 bases). In germline, CDR1 is MNHEY, CDR2 SVGAGI. V lost 6 bases and J lost 2, with 13 bases in between. The CDR3 has 14 amino acids. The CDR3 nucleotides read TGTGCCAGCAGGCCCCCAGGGTCAAACTATGGCTACACCTTC. This codes for CASRPPGSNYGYTF.

V and J are TRBV10-1 and TRBJ2-7; 10 bases line up with TRBD2. There are 15 residues in the CDR3. Germline V gene data show CDR1 as WNHNN and CDR2 as SYGVQD (reference sequence). J was trimmed by 2 bases and V by 4 bases; bases with no gene match: 5. Written as DNA, the CDR3 is TGCGCCAGCAGTGCAGCGGGAGGGCTCGCCTACGAGCAGTACTTC. Its protein is CASSAAGGLAYEQYF.

This clone was detected once. The chain couples TRBV28 to TRBJ1-5; 7 bases are a match to TRBD1. Germline values: CDR1 MDHEN, CDR2 SYDVKM. The CDR3 is made up of 13 amino acids. V was pared by 6 bases and J by 7 bases, with 6 bases of the junction left unmatched. CDR3 DNA sequence: TGTGCCAGCAGACGACAGGGTTACCAGCCCCAGCATTTT. It specifies CASRRQGYQPQHF.

This clone was recorded once. J is TRBJ2-2 and V is TRBV4-3, with D possibly being TRBD2 (5 bases). Trimming shortened V by 6 bases and J by 6 bases, and 11 bases separated the two germline ends. Germline CDR1 LGHNA, CDR2 YSLEER. CDR3 length equals 13 residues. The CDR3 loop is CASSYSVAGELFF. Written as DNA, the CDR3 is TGCGCCAGCAGTTATAGCGTGGCCGGGGAGCTGTTTTTT.